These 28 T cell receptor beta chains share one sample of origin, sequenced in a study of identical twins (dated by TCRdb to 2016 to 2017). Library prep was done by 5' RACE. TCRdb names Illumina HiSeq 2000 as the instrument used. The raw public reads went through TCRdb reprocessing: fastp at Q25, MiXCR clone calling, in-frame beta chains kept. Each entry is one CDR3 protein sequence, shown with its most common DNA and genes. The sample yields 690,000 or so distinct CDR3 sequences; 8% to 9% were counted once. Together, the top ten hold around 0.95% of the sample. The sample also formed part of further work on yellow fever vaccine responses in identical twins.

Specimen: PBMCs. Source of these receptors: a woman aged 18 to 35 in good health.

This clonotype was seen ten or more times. CDR3 amino acids: CASSAGTGGFYEQYF. As DNA, the CDR3 is TGTGCCAGCAGCGCTGGGACAGGGGGCTTCTACGAGCAGTACTTC. The rearrangement joins TRBV9 to TRBJ2-7; 12 bases line up with TRBD1. V shed 3 bases, J shed 3 bases, and the junction held 4 bases outside the gene matches. The germline V gene encodes CDR1 SGDLS and CDR2 YYNGEE. CDR3 length: 15 amino acids.

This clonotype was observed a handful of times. The DNA for the CDR3 is TGTGCCATCAGTGAGTCTCCAGGGGGAGGCTACACCTTC. Translating gives CAISESPGGGYTF. V is TRBV10-3 and J is TRBJ1-2; 7 bases map to TRBD1. Trimming removed 0 bases from V and 8 bases from J; junction bases left unmatched: 3. The CDR3 contains 13 residues. The germline V gene has CDR1 ENHRY and CDR2 SYGVKD.

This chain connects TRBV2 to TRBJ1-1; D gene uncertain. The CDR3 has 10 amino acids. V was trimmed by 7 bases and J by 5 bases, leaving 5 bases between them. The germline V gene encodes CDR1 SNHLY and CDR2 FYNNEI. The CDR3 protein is CASKMTEAFF. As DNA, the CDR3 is TGTGCCAGCAAGATGACTGAAGCTTTCTTT.

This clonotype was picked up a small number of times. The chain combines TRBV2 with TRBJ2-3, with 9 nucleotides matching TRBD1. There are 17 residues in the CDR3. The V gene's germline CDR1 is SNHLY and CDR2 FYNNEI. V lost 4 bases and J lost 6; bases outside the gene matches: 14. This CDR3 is CASSAQGASGYRDTQYF. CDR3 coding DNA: TGTGCCAGCAGTGCACAGGGGGCGTCGGGATACAGGGATACGCAGTATTTT.

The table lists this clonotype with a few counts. The CDR3 coding sequence is TGCGCCAGCAGCCCCCGGAGGTGGAACACCGGGGAGCTGTTTTTT. Protein product: CASSPRRWNTGELFF. The chain carries TRBV5-1 and TRBJ2-2, with D tentatively TRBD2 (5 bases). Between the trimmed V and J ends, which lost 4 bases and 1 base, there was a span of 11 bases. The CDR3 has 15 amino acids. Germline V gene lookup returns CDR1 SGHRS and CDR2 YFSETQ. The whole variable domain, remainder taken from reference TRBV5-1 and TRBJ2-2, is KAGVTQTPRYLIKTRGQQVTLSCSPISGHRSVSWYQQTPGQGLQFLFEYFSETQRNKGNFPGRFSGRQFSNSRSEMNVSTLELGDSALYLCASSPRRWNTGELFFGEGSRLTVL.

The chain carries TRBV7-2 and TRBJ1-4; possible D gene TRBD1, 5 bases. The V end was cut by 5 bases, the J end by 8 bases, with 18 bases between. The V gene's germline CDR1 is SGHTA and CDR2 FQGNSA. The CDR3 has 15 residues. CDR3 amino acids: CASSPRGRVGEKLFF. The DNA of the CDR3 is TGTGCCAGCAGCCCCCGTGGCAGGGTAGGGGAAAAACTGTTTTTT.

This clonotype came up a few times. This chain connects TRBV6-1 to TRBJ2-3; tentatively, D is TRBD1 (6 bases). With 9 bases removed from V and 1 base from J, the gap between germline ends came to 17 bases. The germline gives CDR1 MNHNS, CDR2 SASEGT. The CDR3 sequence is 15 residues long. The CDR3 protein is CASQRTGFGTDTQYF. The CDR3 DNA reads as TGTGCCAGTCAGAGAACAGGGTTCGGCACAGATACGCAGTATTTT.

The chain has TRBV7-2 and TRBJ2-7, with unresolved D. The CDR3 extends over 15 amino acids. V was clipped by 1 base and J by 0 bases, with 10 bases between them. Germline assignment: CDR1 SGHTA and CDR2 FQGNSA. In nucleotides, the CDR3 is TGTGCCAGCAGCTTAGATGGCAGAAGCTCCTACGAGCAGTACTTC. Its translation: CASSLDGRSSYEQYF.

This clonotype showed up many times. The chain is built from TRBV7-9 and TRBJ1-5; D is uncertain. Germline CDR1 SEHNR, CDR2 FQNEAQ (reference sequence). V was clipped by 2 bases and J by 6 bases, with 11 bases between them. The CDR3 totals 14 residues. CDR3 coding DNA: TGTGCCAGCAGCTTAAGTGGGCAAGGTCAGCCCCAGCATTTT. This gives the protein CASSLSGQGQPQHF.

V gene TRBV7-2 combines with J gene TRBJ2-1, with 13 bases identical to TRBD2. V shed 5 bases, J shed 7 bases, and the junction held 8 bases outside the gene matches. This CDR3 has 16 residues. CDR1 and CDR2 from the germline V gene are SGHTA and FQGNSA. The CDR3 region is CASSIRTSGRRNEQFF. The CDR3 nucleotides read TGTGCCAGCAGCATACGGACTAGCGGGAGACGGAATGAGCAGTTCTTC.

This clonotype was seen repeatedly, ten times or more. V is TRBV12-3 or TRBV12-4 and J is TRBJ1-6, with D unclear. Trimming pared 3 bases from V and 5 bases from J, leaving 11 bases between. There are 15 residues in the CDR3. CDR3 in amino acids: CASSFQPPNNSPLHF. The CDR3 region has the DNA TGTGCCAGCAGTTTTCAGCCACCGAATAATTCACCCCTCCACTTT.

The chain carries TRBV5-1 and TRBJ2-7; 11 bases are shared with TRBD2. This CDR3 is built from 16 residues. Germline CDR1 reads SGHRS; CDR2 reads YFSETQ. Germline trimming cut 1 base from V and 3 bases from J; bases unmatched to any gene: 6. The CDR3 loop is CASSLWLAGGVYEQYF. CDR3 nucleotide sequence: TGCGCCAGCAGCTTGTGGCTAGCGGGGGGAGTCTACGAGCAGTACTTC.

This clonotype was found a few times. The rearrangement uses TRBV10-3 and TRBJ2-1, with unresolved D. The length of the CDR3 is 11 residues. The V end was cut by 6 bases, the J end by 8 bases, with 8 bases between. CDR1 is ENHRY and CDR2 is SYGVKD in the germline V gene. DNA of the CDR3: TGTGCCATCAGAGCTCTGGATGAGCAGTTCTTC. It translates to CAIRALDEQFF.

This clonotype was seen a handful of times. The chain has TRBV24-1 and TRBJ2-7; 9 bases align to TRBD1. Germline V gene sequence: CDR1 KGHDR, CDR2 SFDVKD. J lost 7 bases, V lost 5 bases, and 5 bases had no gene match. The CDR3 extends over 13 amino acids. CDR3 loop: CATSAPDRGEQYF. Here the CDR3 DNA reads TGTGCCACCAGTGCCCCGGACAGGGGAGAGCAGTACTTC.

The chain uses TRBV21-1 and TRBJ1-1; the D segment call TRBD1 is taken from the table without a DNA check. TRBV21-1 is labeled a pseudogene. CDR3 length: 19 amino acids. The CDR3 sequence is CASSITGTPDYSMNTEAFF. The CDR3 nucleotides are TGTGCCAGCAGCATCACCGGGACACCAGATTACTCTATGAACACTGAAGCTTTCTTT.

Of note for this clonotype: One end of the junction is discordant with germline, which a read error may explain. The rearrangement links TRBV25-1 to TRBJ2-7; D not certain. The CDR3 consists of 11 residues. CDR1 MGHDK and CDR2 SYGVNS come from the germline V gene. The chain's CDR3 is CASSGSSEQYF. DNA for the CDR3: TGTGCCAGCAGTGGATCCTCCGAGCAGTACTTC.

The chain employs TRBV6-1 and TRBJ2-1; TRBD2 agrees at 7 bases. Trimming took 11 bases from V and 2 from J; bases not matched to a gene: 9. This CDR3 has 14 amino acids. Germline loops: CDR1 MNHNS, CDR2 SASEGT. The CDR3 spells CACAGVGPYNEQFF. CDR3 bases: TGTGCCTGCGCGGGGGTCGGTCCCTACAATGAGCAGTTCTTC.

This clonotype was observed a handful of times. The CDR3 region is CASSEGTSGGTDTQYF. CDR3 bases: TGTGCCAGCAGTGAAGGAACTAGCGGGGGCACAGATACGCAGTATTTT. This chain uses TRBV2 with TRBJ2-3; 10 positions agree with TRBD2. J was trimmed by 1 base and V by 1 base; bases with no gene match: 2. The germline V gene has CDR1 SNHLY and CDR2 FYNNEI. This CDR3 spans 16 amino acids.

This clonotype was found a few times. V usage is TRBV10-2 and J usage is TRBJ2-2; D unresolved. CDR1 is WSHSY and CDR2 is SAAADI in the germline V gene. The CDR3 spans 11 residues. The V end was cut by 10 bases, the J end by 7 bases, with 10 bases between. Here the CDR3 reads CATTVGGELFF. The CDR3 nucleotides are TGCGCCACAACTGTCGGCGGGGAGCTGTTTTTT.

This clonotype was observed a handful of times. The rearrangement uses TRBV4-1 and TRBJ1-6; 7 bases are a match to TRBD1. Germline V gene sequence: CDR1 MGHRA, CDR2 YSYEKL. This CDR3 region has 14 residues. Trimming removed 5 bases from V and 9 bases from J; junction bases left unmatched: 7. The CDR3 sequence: CASSSPTGLSPLHF. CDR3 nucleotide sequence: TGCGCCAGCAGCTCCCCGACAGGGCTTTCACCCCTCCACTTT.

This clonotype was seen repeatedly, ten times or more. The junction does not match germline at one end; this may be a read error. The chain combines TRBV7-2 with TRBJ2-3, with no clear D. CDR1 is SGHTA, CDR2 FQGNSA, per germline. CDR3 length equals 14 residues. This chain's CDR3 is CASSLDRSRDTQYF. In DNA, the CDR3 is TGTGCCAGCAGCTTAGACCGGAGCAGAGATACGCAGTATTTT.

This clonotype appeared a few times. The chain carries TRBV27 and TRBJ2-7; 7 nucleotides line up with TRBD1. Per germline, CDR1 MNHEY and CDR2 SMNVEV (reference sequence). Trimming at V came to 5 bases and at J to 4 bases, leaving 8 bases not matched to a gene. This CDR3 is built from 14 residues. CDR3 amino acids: CASSPHRDRYEQYF. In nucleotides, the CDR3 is TGTGCCAGCAGTCCGCACCGGGACAGATACGAGCAGTACTTC.

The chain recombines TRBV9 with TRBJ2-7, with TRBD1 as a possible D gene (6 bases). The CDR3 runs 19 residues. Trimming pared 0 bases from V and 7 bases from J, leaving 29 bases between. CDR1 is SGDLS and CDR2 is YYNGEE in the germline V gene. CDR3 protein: CASSVEEIEEGQSLGEQYF. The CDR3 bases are TGTGCCAGCAGCGTAGAGGAGATTGAGGAAGGACAGTCGCTGGGGGAGCAGTACTTC. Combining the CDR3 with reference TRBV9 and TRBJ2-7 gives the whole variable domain DSGVTQTPKHLITATGQRVTLRCSPRSGDLSVYWYQQSLDQGLQFLIQYYNGEERAKGNILERFSAQQFPDLHSELNLSSLELGDSALYFCASSVEEIEEGQSLGEQYFGPGTRLTVT.

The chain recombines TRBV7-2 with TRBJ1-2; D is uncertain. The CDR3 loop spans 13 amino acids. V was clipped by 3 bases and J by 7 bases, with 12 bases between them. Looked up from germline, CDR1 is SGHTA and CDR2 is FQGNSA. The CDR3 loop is CASSFPGIPGYTF. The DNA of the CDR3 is TGTGCCAGCAGCTTTCCGGGAATACCTGGCTACACCTTC.

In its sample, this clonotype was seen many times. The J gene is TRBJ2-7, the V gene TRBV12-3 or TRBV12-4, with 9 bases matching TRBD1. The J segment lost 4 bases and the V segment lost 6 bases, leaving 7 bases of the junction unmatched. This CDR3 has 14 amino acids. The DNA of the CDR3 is TGTGCCAGCAGGCTACAGGGGGCTCGATACGAGCAGTACTTC. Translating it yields CASRLQGARYEQYF.

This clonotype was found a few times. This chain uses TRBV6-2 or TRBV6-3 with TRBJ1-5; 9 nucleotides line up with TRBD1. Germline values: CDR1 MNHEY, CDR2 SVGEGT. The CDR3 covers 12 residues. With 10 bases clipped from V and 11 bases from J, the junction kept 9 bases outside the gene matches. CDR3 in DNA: TGTGCCACTCGGGACAGGGTCCGGGCCCAGCATTTT. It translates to CATRDRVRAQHF.

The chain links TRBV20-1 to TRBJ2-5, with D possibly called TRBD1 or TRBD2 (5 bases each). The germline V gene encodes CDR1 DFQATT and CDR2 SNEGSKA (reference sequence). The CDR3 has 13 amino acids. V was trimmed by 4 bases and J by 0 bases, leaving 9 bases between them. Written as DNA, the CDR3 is TGCAGTGCTACGGGACGGTACCAAGAGACCCAGTACTTC. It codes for CSATGRYQETQYF.

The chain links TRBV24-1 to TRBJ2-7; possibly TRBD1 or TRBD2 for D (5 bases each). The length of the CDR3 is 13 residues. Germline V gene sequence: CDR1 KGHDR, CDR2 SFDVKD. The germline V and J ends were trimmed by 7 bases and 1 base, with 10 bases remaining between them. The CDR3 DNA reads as TGTGCCACCAGCGGGACGCCGTCCTACGAGCAGTACTTC. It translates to CATSGTPSYEQYF.